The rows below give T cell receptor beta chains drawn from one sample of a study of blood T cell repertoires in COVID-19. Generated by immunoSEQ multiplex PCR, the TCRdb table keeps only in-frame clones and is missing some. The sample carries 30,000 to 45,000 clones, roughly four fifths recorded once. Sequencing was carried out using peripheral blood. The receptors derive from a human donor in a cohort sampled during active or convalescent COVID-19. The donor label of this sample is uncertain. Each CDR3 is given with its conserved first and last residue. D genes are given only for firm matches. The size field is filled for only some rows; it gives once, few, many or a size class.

cdr3_nt: TGTGCCAGCAGCTCCCAGGTCAAACAGGGCTACGAGCAGTACTTC; cdr3_aa: CASSSQVKQGYEQYF; clone_size: once; v_call: TRBV11-2; d_call: NA; j_call: TRBJ2-7
cdr3_nt: TGTGCCAGCAGGGTACGGTCCCCTGAAGCTTTCTTT; cdr3_aa: CASRVRSPEAFF; clone_size: NA; v_call: TRBV6-5; d_call: NA; j_call: TRBJ1-1
cdr3_nt: TGTGCCAGCAGCTTAAGCTCTAGCGGTAGCACAGATACGCAGTATTTT; cdr3_aa: CASSLSSSGSTDTQYF; clone_size: NA; v_call: TRBV7-8; d_call: TRBD2; j_call: TRBJ2-3
cdr3_nt: TGTGCCAGCAGTTACTCTAGAGGAGGTGGTTACAATGAGCAGTTCTTC; cdr3_aa: CASSYSRGGGYNEQFF; clone_size: NA; v_call: TRBV6-5; d_call: NA; j_call: TRBJ2-1
cdr3_nt: TGTGCCAGCAGCCGAGACAGGTCGAATTCACCCCTCCACTTT; cdr3_aa: CASSRDRSNSPLHF; clone_size: NA; v_call: TRBV5-6; d_call: NA; j_call: TRBJ1-6
cdr3_nt: TGTGCCAGCAGCTCCCTGACAGGAAACATTCAGTACTTC; cdr3_aa: CASSSLTGNIQYF; clone_size: NA; v_call: TRBV11-2; d_call: NA; j_call: TRBJ2-4
cdr3_nt: TGTGCCACCAGTGATCTCTCGACAGTATTTAGAGGCTACACCTTC; cdr3_aa: CATSDLSTVFRGYTF; clone_size: few; v_call: TRBV24-1; d_call: NA; j_call: TRBJ1-2
cdr3_nt: TGTGCCAGAAGCGGGGACAGCGGTCCCTATGGCTACACCTTC; cdr3_aa: CARSGDSGPYGYTF; clone_size: NA; v_call: TRBV5-3; d_call: TRBD1; j_call: TRBJ1-2
cdr3_nt: TGCGCCAGCAGCCAAGGCCTAGCAAGGATGTACAATGAGCAGTTCTTC; cdr3_aa: CASSQGLARMYNEQFF; clone_size: once; v_call: TRBV4-1; d_call: NA; j_call: TRBJ2-1
cdr3_nt: TGCGCCAGCAGTATAAGCGGGAGGAGCTCCGAGCAGTACTTC; cdr3_aa: CASSISGRSSEQYF; clone_size: NA; v_call: TRBV5-1; d_call: TRBD2; j_call: TRBJ2-7
cdr3_nt: TGTGCCAGCAGCTTGGAGGGGCGAGTATCAGATACGCAGTATTTT; cdr3_aa: CASSLEGRVSDTQYF; clone_size: NA; v_call: TRBV11-2; d_call: NA; j_call: TRBJ2-3
cdr3_nt: TGTGCCAGCAGTGGAATACAGGGTCGGAATCAGCCCCAGCATTTT; cdr3_aa: CASSGIQGRNQPQHF; clone_size: NA; v_call: TRBV27; d_call: NA; j_call: TRBJ1-5
cdr3_nt: TGCAGCGTTGAAGGCGGGCTAGTCACAGATACGCAGTATTTT; cdr3_aa: CSVEGGLVTDTQYF; clone_size: once; v_call: TRBV29-1; d_call: NA; j_call: TRBJ2-3
cdr3_nt: TGTGCCAGTAGTGTGCGACAGGGCTACTCTGGAAACACCATATATTTT; cdr3_aa: CASSVRQGYSGNTIYF; clone_size: NA; v_call: TRBV19; d_call: TRBD1; j_call: TRBJ1-3
cdr3_nt: TGTGCCAGCAGCCAAGAGGCAGGGGGTTCCTATGGCTACACCTTC; cdr3_aa: CASSQEAGGSYGYTF; clone_size: NA; v_call: TRBV4-2; d_call: TRBD1; j_call: TRBJ1-2
cdr3_nt: TGTGCCAGCTCACCGGCGGGAGTAGGGGAGCAGTTCTTC; cdr3_aa: CASSPAGVGEQFF; clone_size: few; v_call: TRBV18; d_call: TRBD2; j_call: TRBJ2-1
cdr3_nt: TGTGCCAGCAGCTCGAGTAGCGGGTTCGTCGGGGAGCTGTTTTTT; cdr3_aa: CASSSSSGFVGELFF; clone_size: few; v_call: TRBV7-9; d_call: TRBD2; j_call: TRBJ2-2
cdr3_nt: TGTGCCAGCAGCCCACTAAGGAGTGAGCAGTTCTTC; cdr3_aa: CASSPLRSEQFF; clone_size: NA; v_call: TRBV6-2/TRBV6-3; d_call: NA; j_call: TRBJ2-1
cdr3_nt: TGTGCCAGCAGTGAACGGACAGGGGGCTACGAGCAGTACTTC; cdr3_aa: CASSERTGGYEQYF; clone_size: few; v_call: TRBV2; d_call: TRBD1; j_call: TRBJ2-7
cdr3_nt: TGTGCCAGCAGCCAAGAGACTAGCGGGAGCATCTTC; cdr3_aa: CASSQETSGSIF; clone_size: NA; v_call: TRBV3-1/TRBV3-2; d_call: TRBD2; j_call: TRBJ2-1
cdr3_nt: TGCGCCAGCAGCTTGGTTCGAGCGGGAGGTAGGGGGAATGAGCAGTTCTTC; cdr3_aa: CASSLVRAGGRGNEQFF; clone_size: NA; v_call: TRBV5-1; d_call: TRBD2; j_call: TRBJ2-1
cdr3_nt: TGTGCCAGCAGCCCAACAGGGGGAGACACTGAAGCTTTCTTT; cdr3_aa: CASSPTGGDTEAFF; clone_size: medium-sized; v_call: TRBV11-1; d_call: TRBD1; j_call: TRBJ1-1
cdr3_nt: TGTGCCAGCAGTTACTCAGTGGGGACAGGGAGTTCACCCCTCCACTTT; cdr3_aa: CASSYSVGTGSSPLHF; clone_size: NA; v_call: TRBV6-6; d_call: TRBD1; j_call: TRBJ1-6
cdr3_nt: TGTGCCTGGGCCGACAGGGTTAGTCAGCCCCAGCATTTT; cdr3_aa: CAWADRVSQPQHF; clone_size: NA; v_call: TRBV30; d_call: TRBD1; j_call: TRBJ1-5
cdr3_nt: TGTGCCAGCAGGGCACAGGAAAGCACAGATACGCAGTATTTT; cdr3_aa: CASRAQESTDTQYF; clone_size: NA; v_call: TRBV2; d_call: NA; j_call: TRBJ2-3
cdr3_nt: TGTGCCAGCAGCTTGGGCCTCTTGGTAACCGGGGAGCTGTTTTTT; cdr3_aa: CASSLGLLVTGELFF; clone_size: once; v_call: TRBV7-2; d_call: NA; j_call: TRBJ2-2
cdr3_nt: TGCAGCGTCGCTGACAGTGGAAACACCATATATTTT; cdr3_aa: CSVADSGNTIYF; clone_size: NA; v_call: TRBV29-1; d_call: NA; j_call: TRBJ1-3
cdr3_nt: TGTGCCAGCAGCTTAGTGCAGAGGGAGGAAAAACTGTTTTTT; cdr3_aa: CASSLVQREEKLFF; clone_size: NA; v_call: TRBV7-9; d_call: NA; j_call: TRBJ1-4
cdr3_nt: TGTGCCACTCGAGACAGGGTAGAGACCCAGTACTTC; cdr3_aa: CATRDRVETQYF; clone_size: NA; v_call: TRBV19; d_call: TRBD1; j_call: TRBJ2-5
cdr3_nt: TGTGCCACCAGTGATCCGACTAGCGGGACGGCAGATACGCAGTATTTT; cdr3_aa: CATSDPTSGTADTQYF; clone_size: NA; v_call: TRBV24-1; d_call: TRBD2; j_call: TRBJ2-3
cdr3_nt: TGTGCCAGCAGCCCGGACAGGGGGAATGGCTACACCTTC; cdr3_aa: CASSPDRGNGYTF; clone_size: NA; v_call: TRBV2; d_call: TRBD1; j_call: TRBJ1-2
cdr3_nt: TGCGCCAGCAGCCTGACCCTAGCGGGAGGGTCGGGGGAGCAGTACTTC; cdr3_aa: CASSLTLAGGSGEQYF; clone_size: NA; v_call: TRBV5-1; d_call: TRBD2; j_call: TRBJ2-7
cdr3_nt: TGCGCCAGCAGCCGGCCAGGGGGCCTAGGGGGAGCTTTCTTT; cdr3_aa: CASSRPGGLGGAFF; clone_size: NA; v_call: TRBV4-1; d_call: TRBD1; j_call: TRBJ1-1
cdr3_nt: TGTGCCAGCAGTTTGATGCGAGTGAACACTGAAGCTTTCTTT; cdr3_aa: CASSLMRVNTEAFF; clone_size: once; v_call: TRBV27; d_call: NA; j_call: TRBJ1-1
cdr3_nt: TGTGCCAGCAGCCGGGAGGCGGGAGGACCGGTCGAGCAGTACTTC; cdr3_aa: CASSREAGGPVEQYF; clone_size: NA; v_call: TRBV7-9; d_call: TRBD2; j_call: TRBJ2-7
cdr3_nt: TGCGCCAGCAGTTACCAGGTGGGCAATCAGCCCCAGCATTTT; cdr3_aa: CASSYQVGNQPQHF; clone_size: NA; v_call: TRBV10-2; d_call: NA; j_call: TRBJ1-5
cdr3_nt: TGTGCCAGCTCGCTAATCCAGGACCAAGAGACCCAGTACTTC; cdr3_aa: CASSLIQDQETQYF; clone_size: NA; v_call: TRBV18; d_call: NA; j_call: TRBJ2-5
cdr3_nt: TGTGCCAGCAGCTTACCCCAGGGGGGAGAGACCCAGTACTTC; cdr3_aa: CASSLPQGGETQYF; clone_size: NA; v_call: TRBV11-3; d_call: NA; j_call: TRBJ2-5
cdr3_nt: TGTGCCAGCAGTCCGACCGGGACTAGCGGGAGGATTGTGGATTACAATGAGCAGTTCTTC; cdr3_aa: CASSPTGTSGRIVDYNEQFF; clone_size: many; v_call: TRBV27; d_call: TRBD2; j_call: TRBJ2-1
cdr3_nt: TGTGCCAGCAGTTACTCGGGACAGGGGAATTCACCCCTCCACTTT; cdr3_aa: CASSYSGQGNSPLHF; clone_size: NA; v_call: TRBV6-5; d_call: TRBD1; j_call: TRBJ1-6
cdr3_nt: TGTGCCAGCAGAAAACAGGGTTTGGGTCAGCCCCAGCATTTT; cdr3_aa: CASRKQGLGQPQHF; clone_size: NA; v_call: TRBV6-6; d_call: NA; j_call: TRBJ1-5
cdr3_nt: TGTGCCAGCAGCCGACTAGCGGGAAGCGGTGAGACCCAGTACTTC; cdr3_aa: CASSRLAGSGETQYF; clone_size: NA; v_call: TRBV27; d_call: TRBD2; j_call: TRBJ2-5
cdr3_nt: TGTGCCACCCGCCGGGACAGAAACTACGAGCAGTACTTC; cdr3_aa: CATRRDRNYEQYF; clone_size: few; v_call: TRBV6-5; d_call: TRBD1; j_call: TRBJ2-7
cdr3_nt: TGTGCCTGGAGTGTACCGGGAGGACTTTCCTACAATGAGCAGTTCTTC; cdr3_aa: CAWSVPGGLSYNEQFF; clone_size: few; v_call: TRBV30; d_call: TRBD2; j_call: TRBJ2-1
cdr3_nt: TGTGCCAGCAGCGTGGCTAGCGAGGCGAACACCGGGGAGCTGTTTTTT; cdr3_aa: CASSVASEANTGELFF; clone_size: NA; v_call: TRBV9; d_call: NA; j_call: TRBJ2-2
cdr3_nt: TGTGCCAGCAGCTTAGGGGTGGGAGTAGCCAAAAACATTCAGTACTTC; cdr3_aa: CASSLGVGVAKNIQYF; clone_size: NA; v_call: TRBV7-2; d_call: NA; j_call: TRBJ2-4
cdr3_nt: TGTGCCAGCAGCCGATTCCTAGAGGGCTACAATGAGCAGTTCTTC; cdr3_aa: CASSRFLEGYNEQFF; clone_size: once; v_call: TRBV5-4; d_call: NA; j_call: TRBJ2-1
cdr3_nt: TGTGCCAGCAGTGAAGGGACAGGAGCATCAGCCCAGCATTTT; cdr3_aa: CASSEGTGASAQHF; clone_size: few; v_call: TRBV6-1; d_call: TRBD1; j_call: TRBJ1-5
cdr3_nt: TGTGCCAGCAGCTTTGTCCCCCAGTCCTCCGATGGCTACACCTTC; cdr3_aa: CASSFVPQSSDGYTF; clone_size: medium-sized; v_call: TRBV11-2; d_call: NA; j_call: TRBJ1-2
cdr3_nt: TGCGCCAGCGGGCAGTATGAGCAGTTCTTC; cdr3_aa: CASGQYEQFF; clone_size: once; v_call: TRBV4-1; d_call: NA; j_call: TRBJ2-1
cdr3_nt: TGTGCCAGTTGCCCAGGGGTTTCCAATGAAAAACTGTTTTTT; cdr3_aa: CASCPGVSNEKLFF; clone_size: NA; v_call: TRBV19; d_call: NA; j_call: TRBJ1-4
cdr3_nt: TGTGCCTGGAGTGTGGGGACAGGGGCGCAGTATTTT; cdr3_aa: CAWSVGTGAQYF; clone_size: NA; v_call: TRBV30; d_call: TRBD1; j_call: TRBJ2-3
cdr3_nt: TGTGCCAGCAGCTCCGGGACTAGGCCCGATACGCAGTATTTT; cdr3_aa: CASSSGTRPDTQYF; clone_size: NA; v_call: TRBV7-3; d_call: TRBD2; j_call: TRBJ2-3